This T cell receptor (beta chain) stems from a study of shared clonotypes between healthy human individuals (dated by TCRdb to 2020 to 2021). Turning to the overall study: The cohort included a few men and a couple of women between 18 and 49 years of age. For each donor, CD4 naive and CD4 memory were each given three plates, CD8 naive was given two plates, and CD8 memory was given one plate. The study deeply sequenced blood TCR repertoires of about 5 healthy adults to estimate repertoire size and the extent of clonotype sharing between individuals. To increase sequencing depth and limit assay-specific biases, different laboratories used diverse techniques to prepare libraries and sequence TCR repertoires. Per donor, leukapheresis produced somewhere between about 0.94 and 9.5 billion PBMCs.

General study outcomes and caveats: Rarefaction of sorted-subset datasets indicated incomplete sequencing despite the large sequencing depth. Sampling was restricted to blood, and TCR repertoires in tissue are likely to differ from TCR repertoires in blood. Based on pairwise subsampling, the degree of clonotype sharing among donors was expected to be affected by sequencing depth. Because the study included only a small number of donors, the genetic and exposure-history diversity represented was limited. Naive subsets generally had larger estimated clonotype richness than memory subsets. Clonotypes shared by all four sorted-subset donors showed higher generation probabilities than non-shared clonotypes. Approximately 5% of naive CD4, 3.5% of naive CD8, 2.3% of memory CD4, and around 0.42% of memory CD8 clonotypes were shared across several donors.

Trimming takes 5 bases from V and 7 bases from J, and the germline ends sit 8 bases apart. As encoded in the germline V gene (reference sequence), CDR1 is MNHEY while CDR2 is SMNVEV. The cysteine opens and the phenylalanine closes a CDR3 of 11 amino acids. Only CDR3 DNA remains: 33 bases, in frame from the first base. Donors were healthy HIV-negative adults with no recently reported acute infections or vaccinations. Every donor was a Caucasian adult living in Nashville, Tennessee, USA. Magnetic negative selection was used to enrich CD4+ T cells, after which naive cells were positively selected on CD45RA and the negative fraction became the memory subset. Blood was obtained by leukapheresis, after which PBMCs were separated by Ficoll-Histopaque density gradient centrifugation and cryopreserved in liquid nitrogen vapor phase. Analytical flow cytometry was used to check the purity and quantity of every magnetically sorted T cell population. From each sorted fraction, genomic DNA was isolated and quantified by UV absorbance on a Nanodrop 2000c.

As regards this clone: Which antigen it targets is not known. Base qualities were left out, and no much larger clone turns up one base away.

Using the deep immunoSEQ assay, TCR CDR3 regions were amplified from genomic DNA by multiplex PCR. Genomic DNA extracted from each cell subset was distributed evenly over all wells of several immunoSEQ 96-well plates, and each plate served as one replicate. Each replicate PCR for sorted subsets received 200 ng genomic DNA, equal to about 30,000 T cell genomes. Purified libraries were measured with a Qubit 3.0 fluorometer, size-checked on a Bioanalyzer 2100, and measured again with the KAPA Library Quantification kit. Each immunoSEQ 96-well plate was sequenced on its own single-read 150-cycle Illumina NextSeq 550 flow cell. For the original study's pipeline: Because the immunoSEQ output held only junctional sequences and lacked quality scores, the filtering could not match the filtering applied to full-length reads. Sequences were annotated with PyIR, a Python wrapper for IgBLAST v1.9, using IMGT germline references to assign V/J genes and CDR3. Reads were removed for weak V/J assignments (E-value above 1e-6), missing CDR3, stop codons, out-of-frame junctions, or ambiguous translated residues. V3J clonotypes were defined by identical inferred V gene, J gene, and CDR3 amino acid sequence. Percentage overlap between repertoires was computed as shared unique clonotypes divided by the size of the smaller repertoire. RTK rarefaction, the Chao1 estimator, and Recon v2.1 estimates of unobserved clonotypes were used to assess repertoire richness. OLGA was used to compute generation probabilities for all TCRbeta clonotypes that the gDNA method yielded from several donors. TCRdb obtained this table from immuneACCESS and retained in-frame rearrangements with V and J assigned. These tables miss some clones; where compared with another copy, unresolved V genes account for less than half of the shortfall, and the remainder is unexplained. V, J and clone size derive from that table, while D and trimming were established from the DNA sequence. This sample gives some 2 million clones in total; roughly 94% of them show up just once. The ten biggest clones cover 0.13% of the sample.

This TCR was sampled from a man aged 18 to 29 in good health. The V gene is TRBV27 and the J gene is TRBJ1-1; TRBD1 might be the D gene, on 6 matching bases. Input material: naive CD4+ T cells sorted from blood. The cell subset or site label, as the study defines it: CD45RA+ positively selected. The CDR3 region has the sequence CASSDRFEAFF. The nucleotide sequence reads as follows: TGTGCCAGCAGTGACAGGTTTGAAGCTTTCTTT.